The 21 T cell receptor beta chains below all came from one sample that was sequenced in a study of T cell repertoires in cytomegalovirus infection. TCRdb redid the calling of the reads with MiXCR, one entry per CDR3 protein. The sample holds approximately 250,000 distinct CDR3 sequences, around 12% seen once. Sequenced sample: PBMCs. The receptors here all came from a human donor in good health (CMV status not recorded). Some clones in this sample may be carry-over from other donors' samples.

This clonotype was seen at least ten times. The CDR3 here is CASTIGGRGNEQFF. Written as DNA, the CDR3 is TGTGCCAGCACTATAGGGGGGAGGGGCAATGAGCAGTTCTTC. The chain employs TRBV7-2 and TRBJ2-1; tentative D call: TRBD2 (7 bases). V was pared by 7 bases and J by 6 bases, with 16 bases between. The germline gives CDR1 SGHTA, CDR2 FQGNSA. The CDR3 contains 14 residues. Using reference TRBV7-2 and TRBJ2-1 for the parts outside the CDR3, the full variable domain is GAGVSQSPSNKVTEKGKDVELRCDPISGHTALYWYRQSLGQGLEFLIYFQGNSAPDKSGLPSDRFSAERTGGSVSTLTIQRTQQEDSAVYLCASTIGGRGNEQFFGPGTRLTVL.

This clonotype was counted between two and nine times. The CDR3 DNA is TGTGCCAGCTCACCGTCTAGCGGGAACAATGAGCAGTTCTTC. The encoded protein is CASSPSSGNNEQFF. The chain links TRBV18 to TRBJ2-1; 9 bases fit TRBD2. V was pared by 3 bases and J by 5 bases, with 2 bases of the junction left unmatched. From germline, CDR1 is KGHSH and CDR2 LQKENI. The CDR3 contains 14 residues.

This clonotype was found many times. This rearrangement joins TRBV28 to TRBJ2-1; 9 bases line up with TRBD1. Looked up from germline, CDR1 is MDHEN and CDR2 is SYDVKM. The CDR3 contains 14 residues. Germline trimming cut 9 bases from V and 6 bases from J; bases unmatched to any gene: 9. The CDR3 bases are TGTGCCAGTTTCGGGACAGGGATAAGCAATGAGCAGTTCTTC. This gives the protein CASFGTGISNEQFF.

This clonotype was observed at least ten times. The gene calls are TRBV7-2 and TRBJ1-2; a possible D gene is TRBD1 (5 bases). The CDR3 loop spans 11 amino acids. V dropped 5 bases and J dropped 7 bases, with 8 bases sitting between them. Germline V gene sequence: CDR1 SGHTA, CDR2 FQGNSA. The CDR3 is CASSQDSGYTF. The CDR3 region has the DNA TGTGCCAGCAGCCAAGACAGTGGCTACACCTTC.

Only a few counts were recorded for this clonotype. The chain links TRBV5-1 to TRBJ2-7; perhaps TRBD1 as D (5 bases). The CDR3 sequence is 15 residues long. The V gene's germline CDR1 is SGHRS and CDR2 YFSETQ. Trimming pared 6 bases from V and 7 bases from J, leaving 23 bases between. CDR3 sequence: CASTPKGRSSGEQYF. The DNA for the CDR3 is TGCGCCAGCACCCCTAAGGGCAGGTCCTCAGGGGAGCAGTACTTC.

The sample holds a few counts of this clonotype. The chain is built from TRBV20-1 and TRBJ1-5, with 10 bases that match TRBD1. The ends lost 0 bases at V and 6 bases at J; junction bases unmatched: 5. Germline V gene lookup returns CDR1 DFQATT and CDR2 SNEGSKA (reference sequence). The CDR3 extends over 15 amino acids. The CDR3 here is CSARDGGQGFQPQHF. The CDR3 nucleotides are TGCAGTGCTAGAGATGGGGGACAGGGGTTTCAGCCCCAGCATTTT.

V is TRBV5-1 and J is TRBJ2-3, with 11 bases matching TRBD2. Trimming cost V 2 bases and J 6 bases; bases outside gene matches: 8. There are 16 residues in the CDR3. Germline CDR1 and CDR2: SGHRS and YFSETQ. The CDR3 reads CASSFGTSGGRDTQYF. The CDR3 nucleotides are TGCGCCAGCAGCTTCGGGACTAGCGGTGGGCGTGATACGCAGTATTTT.

This clonotype was counted at least ten times. The rearrangement uses TRBV7-2 and TRBJ1-1; the D gene is possibly TRBD1 (5 bases). Trimming took off 1 base at V and 4 bases at J, with 13 bases between the two ends. There are 15 residues in the CDR3. Germline CDR1 and CDR2: SGHTA and FQGNSA. In nucleotides, the CDR3 is TGTGCCAGCAGCTTAGAAGCAGGGTCACTCACTGAAGCTTTCTTT. Protein product: CASSLEAGSLTEAFF.

This clonotype was counted at least ten times. V usage is TRBV7-2 and J usage is TRBJ1-1, with D perhaps matching TRBD1 (6 bases). V was cut by 1 base and J by 1 base, with 10 bases left in between. CDR1 and CDR2 from the germline V gene are SGHTA and FQGNSA. The CDR3 spans 15 residues. CDR3 nucleotide sequence: TGTGCCAGCAGCTTAGGTAACAGGGAGAACACTGAAGCTTTCTTT. Amino acids: CASSLGNRENTEAFF.

The chain uses TRBV5-1 and TRBJ2-1; 7 nucleotides align to TRBD1. CDR1 SGHRS and CDR2 YFSETQ come from the germline V gene. V gave up 3 bases and J gave up 4 bases; unmatched junction bases: 13. The CDR3 loop spans 17 amino acids. CDR3 nucleotides: TGCGCCAGCAGCTGGGGTGTTGAGGGGGCTAAATACAATGAGCAGTTCTTC. Residues: CASSWGVEGAKYNEQFF.

This clonotype was seen a few times. The V gene is TRBV19, the J gene TRBJ1-5; the match to TRBD1 covers 8 bases. The germline gives CDR1 LNHDA, CDR2 SQIVND (reference sequence). This CDR3 spans 15 amino acids. V shed 4 bases and J 5 bases; nucleotides not matched to a gene: 7. Here the CDR3 DNA reads TGTGCCAGTAGTACCGACAGGGGACACGATCAGCCCCAGCATTTT. Its protein product is CASSTDRGHDQPQHF.

This clonotype was detected ten times or more. This sequence joins TRBV12-3 or TRBV12-4 and TRBJ2-4, with D possibly TRBD1 on 6 matching bases. This CDR3 is 15 amino acids long. The V end lost 5 bases, the J end lost 0 bases, and 11 bases lay between the germline ends. In DNA form, the CDR3 reads TGTGCCAGCAGTCTCGGGACACTAGCCAAAAACATTCAGTACTTC. It is translated as CASSLGTLAKNIQYF.

The sample holds many counts of this clonotype. The chain links TRBV19 to TRBJ2-7; D may be TRBD2 (5 bases). This CDR3 is built from 15 residues. Germline V gene lookup returns CDR1 LNHDA and CDR2 SQIVND (reference sequence). V was clipped by 1 base and J by 5 bases, with 15 bases between them. The CDR3 nucleotides are TGTGCCAGTAGTATAGGGTGGTCCGAGGGCAACGAGCAGTACTTC. Translating it yields CASSIGWSEGNEQYF.

This clonotype was seen ten or more times. V is TRBV7-3 and J is TRBJ2-5; D assignment may be TRBD1 or TRBD2 (5 bases each). The CDR3 contains 15 residues. Germline V lookup: CDR1 SGHTA, CDR2 FQGTGA. Trimming stripped 3 bases from V and 2 bases from J, with 13 bases between. The CDR3 DNA follows: TGTGCCAGCAGCTTTACGGGACGGATGCAAGAGACCCAGTACTTC. Residues: CASSFTGRMQETQYF.

This clonotype was detected many times. CDR3 amino acids: CASSGPSGYTF. Written as DNA, the CDR3 is TGTGCCAGCAGTGGGCCTAGTGGCTACACCTTC. The rearrangement links TRBV28 to TRBJ1-2, with D hard to call. This CDR3 is 11 amino acids long. V was clipped by 5 bases and J by 7 bases, with 8 bases between them. CDR1 MDHEN and CDR2 SYDVKM come from the germline V gene.

This clonotype was found a few times. The chain links TRBV5-5 to TRBJ2-4; 11 positions agree with TRBD2. The germline V gene encodes CDR1 SGHKS and CDR2 YYEKEE (reference sequence). Trimming at V came to 3 bases and at J to 3 bases, leaving 14 bases not matched to a gene. The length of the CDR3 is 19 residues. The CDR3 nucleotides read TGTGCCAGCAGCTGGGACGGACTAGCGGGCGTAGGGCTCAAAAACATTCAGTACTTC. Residues: CASSWDGLAGVGLKNIQYF.

This sequence joins TRBV20-1 and TRBJ2-1, with 9 bases fitting TRBD1. CDR3 length: 14 residues. Trimming took 5 bases from V and 9 from J; bases not matched to a gene: 11. Germline V CDR1 and CDR2: DFQATT, SNEGSKA (reference sequence). Here the CDR3 reads CSAYRGQPRSEQFF. The CDR3 DNA reads as TGCAGTGCTTACAGGGGGCAACCCCGTAGTGAGCAGTTCTTC.

This clonotype was detected many times. V is TRBV6-2 or TRBV6-3 and J is TRBJ2-1; a possible D gene is TRBD2 (6 bases). Germline V gene sequence: CDR1 MNHEY, CDR2 SVGEGT. The CDR3 contains 15 residues. The ends were cut back, 2 bases at V and 8 bases at J, with 16 bases in the middle. The CDR3 nucleotides read TGTGCCAGCAGTTACACGGAGGGCGGCTTACATGAGCAGTTCTTC. Residues: CASSYTEGGLHEQFF.

At least ten counts were recorded for this clonotype. DNA of the CDR3: TGTGCCAGCGGCGGGCCAGGAATTAGTTCCTACAATGAGCAGTTCTTC. Residues: CASGGPGISSYNEQFF. V and J are TRBV19 and TRBJ2-1; weak D call: TRBD2 (5 bases). The CDR3 is 16 amino acids. Trimming took off 9 bases at V and 1 base at J, with 19 bases between the two ends. CDR1 and CDR2 (germline): LNHDA, SQIVND (reference sequence).

The CDR3 nucleotides are TGTGCCAGCAGCGAAAGCGGGAGGGTGGACAATGAGCAGTTCTTC. Its protein is CASSESGRVDNEQFF. V gene TRBV9 combines with J gene TRBJ2-1; 10 nucleotides match TRBD2. The CDR3 is 15 amino acids. Per germline, CDR1 SGDLS and CDR2 YYNGEE. Germline trimming cut 3 bases from V and 5 bases from J; bases unmatched to any gene: 5.

This clonotype was found a few times. This chain uses TRBV19 with TRBJ2-1, with 11 positions matching TRBD1. Germline loops: CDR1 LNHDA, CDR2 SQIVND (reference sequence). Trimming cost V 9 bases and J 5 bases; bases outside gene matches: 3. The CDR3 contains 13 residues. The chain's CDR3 is CASRDRGDNEQFF. CDR3 nucleotides: TGTGCCAGCAGGGACAGGGGGGACAATGAGCAGTTCTTC.